By sample share, the clone carrying this TCR beta chain is medium-sized (0.01 to 0.1%). TCRdb redid the calling of the PCR reads with MiXCR, one entry per CDR3 protein. Counted here are about 16,000 distinct CDR3 sequences, 35% to 50% occurring once; the ten biggest clones make up roughly 26%. The CDR3 spans 15 residues. V gave up 5 bases and J gave up 2 bases; unmatched junction bases: 6. Germline V gene lookup returns CDR1 SGHTA and CDR2 FQGTGA. The data are from a study of tumor-infiltrating lymphocytes in oesophageal squamous cell carcinoma. The source material was esophageal tumor tissue. The TCR comes from a male donor with esophageal squamous cell carcinoma. The chain employs TRBV7-3 and TRBJ2-1; TRBD1 agrees at 7 bases. In DNA, the CDR3 is TGTGCCAGCAGCCCGGACAGGACGGCCTACAATGAGCAGTTCTTC. Its translation: CASSPDRTAYNEQFF.